These 18 T cell receptor beta chains were sequenced from one sample in a study of blood T cells in healthy people across ages. Then a second PCR, running about 7 to 11 cycles, was carried out with a sample-barcoded 5' primer and a J-beta primer mix. TCRdb reprocessed the 5' RACE reads via MiXCR and lists one record per CDR3 protein. The repertoire has about 1.5 million distinct CDR3 sequences, roughly 43% of them found once; the top ten carry more than 4%. Sequenced material: blood. The receptors derive from a woman aged 18-29 years in good health.

The chain is built from TRBV27 and TRBJ1-5, with 7 positions matching TRBD1. Germline lookup yields CDR1 MNHEY and CDR2 SMNVEV (reference sequence). CDR3 size: 15 residues. Germline trimming cut 7 bases from V and 9 bases from J; bases unmatched to any gene: 15. The CDR3: CASKGGPQGSLPQHF. The CDR3 nucleotides read TGTGCCAGCAAAGGGGGGCCACAGGGGAGTTTGCCCCAGCATTTT.

The chain is built from TRBV28 and TRBJ2-7; possibly TRBD2 for D (5 bases). Germline assignment: CDR1 MDHEN and CDR2 SYDVKM. V was cut by 6 bases and J by 4 bases, with 10 bases left in between. This CDR3 spans 12 amino acids. CDR3 DNA sequence: TGTGCCAGCAGAAACGGGGTGTACGAGCAGTACTTC. It codes for CASRNGVYEQYF.

The rearrangement joins TRBV11-2 to TRBJ1-1; D is ambiguous. The germline V gene has CDR1 SGHAT and CDR2 FQNNGV. The CDR3 runs to 15 residues. V was pared by 1 base and J by 0 bases, with 9 bases between. Written as DNA, the CDR3 is TGTGCCAGCAGCTTAGGAGTAGGGATGAACACTGAAGCTTTCTTT. It codes for CASSLGVGMNTEAFF.

This clonotype has just one count. The chain has TRBV27 and TRBJ2-3, with TRBD2 matching over 13 bases. Germline-derived CDR1 and CDR2 are MNHEY and SMNVEV (reference sequence). Trimming at V came to 3 bases and at J to 1 base, leaving 7 bases not matched to a gene. This CDR3 contains 18 residues. As DNA, the CDR3 is TGTGCCAGCAGTTTCCTCGGACTAGCGGGGGACCGCACAGATACGCAGTATTTT. This encodes CASSFLGLAGDRTDTQYF.

The chain carries TRBV3-1 and TRBJ2-5; a possible D gene is TRBD2 (5 bases). This CDR3 spans 20 amino acids. V shed 1 base and J shed 0 bases, with 24 bases lying between them. The V gene's germline CDR1 is LGHDT and CDR2 YNNKEL (reference sequence). CDR3 sequence reads: CASSQVAIGQTKRNQETQYF. The CDR3 DNA is TGTGCCAGCAGCCAAGTAGCGATCGGGCAAACTAAACGTAACCAAGAGACCCAGTACTTC.

The chain joins TRBV4-3 to TRBJ2-2; possibly TRBD1 or TRBD2 for D (5 bases each). This CDR3 spans 19 amino acids. Germline CDR1 reads LGHNA; CDR2 reads YSLEER. Trimming took off 1 base at V and 6 bases at J, with 24 bases between the two ends. CDR3 bases: TGCGCCAGCAGCCAAGCGAAGGAGATCGAGAGAGGGGTGGCCGGGGAGCTGTTTTTT. This translates into CASSQAKEIERGVAGELFF.

The V gene is TRBV7-2, the J gene TRBJ1-2, with D uncertain. Germline CDR1 and CDR2: SGHTA and FQGNSA. The CDR3 consists of 12 residues. With 3 bases removed from V and 7 bases from J, the gap between germline ends came to 9 bases. CDR3 loop: CASSFLRGGYTF. The CDR3 DNA follows: TGTGCCAGCAGCTTTCTACGGGGTGGCTACACCTTC.

The rearrangement joins TRBV4-1 to TRBJ1-1, with 9 bases matching TRBD1. Losses at the gene ends were 3 bases for V and 5 bases for J; bases not matched to a gene: 7. This CDR3 contains 15 residues. Germline CDR1 MGHRA, CDR2 YSYEKL. The CDR3 nucleotides are TGCGCCAGCAGCCACCCCGGACAGGGGCGGACTGAAGCTTTCTTT. Translated, it gives CASSHPGQGRTEAFF.

This clonotype turned up a few times. The chain carries TRBV15 and TRBJ2-2, with D possibly TRBD2 on 5 matching bases. CDR3 size: 13 residues. V dropped 8 bases and J dropped 1 base, with 8 bases sitting between them. Looked up from germline, CDR1 is LNHNV and CDR2 is YYDKDF (reference sequence). The DNA for the CDR3 is TGTGCCACCCTGGACTGGAACACCGGGGAGCTGTTTTTT. This gives the protein CATLDWNTGELFF.

J is TRBJ2-5 and V is TRBV7-9; no clear D gene. The germline V gene encodes CDR1 SEHNR and CDR2 FQNEAQ (reference sequence). There are 14 residues in the CDR3. Deletions cut 4 bases from V and 11 bases from J, with 20 bases between. In DNA, the CDR3 is TGTGCCAGCAGCTCCCTACCTGGCTACAATGAGCAGTACTTC. Encoded protein: CASSSLPGYNEQYF.

The V and J genes are TRBV7-9 and TRBJ2-7, with D possibly TRBD1 on 6 matching bases. The CDR3 has 15 amino acids. The germline CDR1 and CDR2 sequences are SEHNR and FQNEAQ (reference sequence). Trimming took off 3 bases at V and 7 bases at J, with 19 bases between the two ends. The CDR3 is CASSFSRGIPEEQYF. CDR3 coding DNA: TGTGCCAGCAGCTTTTCCAGGGGAATACCCGAAGAGCAGTACTTC.

The CDR3 here is CASSLGYTARRAFF. The DNA of the CDR3 is TGTGCCAGCAGCTTAGGTTATACGGCTCGTAGAGCTTTCTTT. The chain couples TRBV11-2 to TRBJ1-1; D unclear. The V end was cut by 1 base, the J end by 10 bases, with 16 bases between. There are 14 residues in the CDR3. CDR1 is SGHAT and CDR2 is FQNNGV in the germline V gene.

The table lists this clonotype with many counts. The CDR3 region is CASSVGQGMETQYF. The CDR3, as DNA: TGTGCCAGCAGCGTAGGCCAGGGTATGGAGACCCAGTACTTC. The J gene is TRBJ2-5, the V gene TRBV9, with D tentatively TRBD1 (5 bases). Germline loops: CDR1 SGDLS, CDR2 YYNGEE. V lost 0 bases, J lost 5 bases, and 11 bases lay in between. The CDR3 runs to 14 residues.

The chain combines TRBV4-1 with TRBJ2-5; 9 bases agree with TRBD2. The J call is in doubt because the DNA end fits TRBJ2-7 better. This CDR3 has 17 residues. Looked up from germline, CDR1 is MGHRA and CDR2 is YSYEKL. The CDR3 DNA reads TGCGCCAGCAGCCAAGATCCAGGACTAGCGCTCTCCTACGAGCAGTACTTC. Residues: CASSQDPGLALSYEQYF.

The CDR3 DNA reads TGTGCCAGCAGCCCGGACTGGGGGCGGGAGACCCAGTACTTC. It translates to CASSPDWGRETQYF. The rearrangement uses TRBV7-2 and TRBJ2-5; a possible D gene is TRBD1 (6 bases). Trimming took off 5 bases at V and 5 bases at J, with 15 bases between the two ends. The CDR3 covers 14 residues. The germline V gene encodes CDR1 SGHTA and CDR2 FQGNSA. The full variable domain, with the rest looked up from reference TRBV7-2 and TRBJ2-5, is GAGVSQSPSNKVTEKGKDVELRCDPISGHTALYWYRQSLGQGLEFLIYFQGNSAPDKSGLPSDRFSAERTGGSVSTLTIQRTQQEDSAVYLCASSPDWGRETQYFGPGTRLLVL.

The rearrangement joins TRBV19 to TRBJ2-3; 9 bases fit TRBD1. This CDR3 contains 15 residues. Germline loops: CDR1 LNHDA, CDR2 SQIVND (reference sequence). V dropped 3 bases and J dropped 4; count of bases not matched to a gene: 5. The CDR3 coding sequence is TGTGCCAGTAGTATTGGGACAGGGTCCTCAGATACGCAGTATTTT. Translated: CASSIGTGSSDTQYF. Looking up the rest from reference TRBV19 and TRBJ2-3 gives the full variable domain: DGGITQSPKYLFRKEGQNVTLSCEQNLNHDAMYWYRQDPGQGLRLIYYSQIVNDFQKGDIAEGYSVSREKKESFPLTVTSAQKNPTAFYLCASSIGTGSSDTQYFGPGTRLTVL.

This clonotype was counted only a few times. This sequence joins TRBV27 and TRBJ1-4, with D possibly TRBD1 on 5 matching bases. The CDR3 extends over 15 amino acids. CDR1 is MNHEY, CDR2 SMNVEV, per germline (reference sequence). V was shortened by 6 bases and J by 5 bases, with 16 bases between the two germline ends. The CDR3 spells CASSRLTAGNEKLFF. DNA of the CDR3: TGTGCCAGCAGCCGCCTGACGGCAGGGAATGAAAAACTGTTTTTT.

This clonotype turned up a few times. The V call is TRBV20-1, the J call TRBJ1-1; no definite D call. Germline V lookup: CDR1 DFQATT, CDR2 SNEGSKA (reference sequence). The CDR3 has 13 residues. Trimming left V 0 bases short and J 3 bases short, with 8 bases between. The CDR3 DNA is TGCAGTGCTAGAGAGGACGGGCACACTGAAGCTTTCTTT. It encodes CSAREDGHTEAFF.